The T cell receptor beta chain described here comes from a study of blood T cell repertoires in COVID-19. The CDR3 spans 13 residues. Trimming took off 4 bases at V and 0 bases at J, with 6 bases between the two ends. Germline CDR1 and CDR2: MNHEY and SMNVEV (reference sequence). TCRdb keeps only in-frame clones here, not all; method: immunoSEQ multiplex PCR. The sample has 400,000 or so clones, around 89% seen once; the top ten hold approximately 1.5%. This chain joins TRBV27 and TRBJ1-2; D not certain. The source material was peripheral blood. This TCR was sampled from a woman aged 40-49 years with COVID-19, enrolled during active disease. CDR3 DNA: TGTGCCAGCAGTTACACCTCTAACTATGGCTACACCTTC. Its protein is CASSYTSNYGYTF.